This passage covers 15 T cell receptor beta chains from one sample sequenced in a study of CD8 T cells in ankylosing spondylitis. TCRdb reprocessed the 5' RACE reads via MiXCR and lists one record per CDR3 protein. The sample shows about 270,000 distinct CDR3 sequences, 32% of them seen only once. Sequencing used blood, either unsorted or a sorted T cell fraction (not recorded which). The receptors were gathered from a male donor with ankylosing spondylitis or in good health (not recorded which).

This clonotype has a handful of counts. CDR3 loop: CASSLAFGGTNEKLFF. The CDR3 region has the DNA TGTGCCAGCAGTTTGGCCTTTGGAGGAACTAATGAAAAACTGTTTTTT. The chain carries TRBV12-3 or TRBV12-4 and TRBJ1-4; D is unresolved. The CDR3 consists of 16 residues. The ends were cut back, 3 bases at V and 1 base at J, with 12 bases in the middle.

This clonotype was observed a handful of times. The CDR3 reads CASSLGGLRGYTF. The CDR3 region has the DNA TGTGCCAGCAGCTTAGGGGGGCTAAGAGGCTACACCTTC. The chain couples TRBV7-9 to TRBJ1-2; TRBD1 might be the D (6 bases). V lost 1 base and J 8 bases, leaving 11 bases between the germline ends. Germline CDR1 is SEHNR and CDR2 is FQNEAQ (reference sequence). The CDR3 runs 13 residues.

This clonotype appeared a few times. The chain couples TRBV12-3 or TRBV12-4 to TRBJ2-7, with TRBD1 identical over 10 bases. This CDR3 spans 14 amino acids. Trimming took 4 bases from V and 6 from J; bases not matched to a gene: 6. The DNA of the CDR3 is TGTGCCAGCAGTTCATCGACAGGGGGCGTCGAGCAGTACTTC. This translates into CASSSSTGGVEQYF.

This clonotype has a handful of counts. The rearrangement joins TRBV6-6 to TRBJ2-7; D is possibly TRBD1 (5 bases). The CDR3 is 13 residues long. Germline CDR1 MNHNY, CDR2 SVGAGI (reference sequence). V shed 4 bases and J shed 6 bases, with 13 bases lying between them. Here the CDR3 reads CASSFSGQTEQYF. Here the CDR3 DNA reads TGTGCCAGCAGTTTCTCTGGACAAACCGAGCAGTACTTC.

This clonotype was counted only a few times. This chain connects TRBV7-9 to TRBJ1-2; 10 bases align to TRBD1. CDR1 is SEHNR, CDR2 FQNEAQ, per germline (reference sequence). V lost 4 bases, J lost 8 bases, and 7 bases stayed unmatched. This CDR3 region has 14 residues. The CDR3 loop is CASSSTGGGGGYTF. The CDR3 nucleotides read TGTGCCAGCAGCTCGACAGGGGGCGGAGGGGGCTACACCTTC. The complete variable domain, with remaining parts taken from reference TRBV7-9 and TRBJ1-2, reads DTGVSQNPRHKITKRGQNVTFRCDPISEHNRLYWYRQTLGQGPEFLTYFQNEAQLEKSRLLSDRFSAERPKGSFSTLEIQRTEQGDSAMYLCASSSTGGGGGYTFGSGTRLTVV.

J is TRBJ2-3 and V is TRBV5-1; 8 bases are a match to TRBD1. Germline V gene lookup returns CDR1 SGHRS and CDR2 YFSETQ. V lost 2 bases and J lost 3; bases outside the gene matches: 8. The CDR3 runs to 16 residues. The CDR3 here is CASSFGLTGATDTQYF. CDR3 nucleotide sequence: TGCGCCAGCAGCTTCGGTCTGACAGGGGCTACAGATACGCAGTATTTT.

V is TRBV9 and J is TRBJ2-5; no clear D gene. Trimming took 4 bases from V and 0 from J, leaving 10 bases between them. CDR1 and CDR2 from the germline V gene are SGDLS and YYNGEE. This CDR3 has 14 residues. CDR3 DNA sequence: TGTGCCAGCAGCTTACGACTCAACCAAGAGACCCAGTACTTC. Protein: CASSLRLNQETQYF.

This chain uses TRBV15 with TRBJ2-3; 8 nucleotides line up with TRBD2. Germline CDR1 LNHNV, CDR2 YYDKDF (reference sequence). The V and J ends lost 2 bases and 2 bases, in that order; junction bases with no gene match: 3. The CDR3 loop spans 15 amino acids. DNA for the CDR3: TGTGCCACCAGCAGATCGGGGGGGGCCACAGATACGCAGTATTTT. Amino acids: CATSRSGGATDTQYF. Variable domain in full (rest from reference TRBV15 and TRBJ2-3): DAMVIQNPRYQVTQFGKPVTLSCSQTLNHNVMYWYQQKSSQAPKLLFHYYDKDFNNEADTPDNFQSRRPNTSFCFLDIRSPGLGDTAMYLCATSRSGGATDTQYFGPGTRLTVL.

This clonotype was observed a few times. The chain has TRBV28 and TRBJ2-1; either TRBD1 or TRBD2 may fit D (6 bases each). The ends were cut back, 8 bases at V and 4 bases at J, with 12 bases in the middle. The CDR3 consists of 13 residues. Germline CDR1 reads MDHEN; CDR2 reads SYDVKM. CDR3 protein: CASWRGSYNEQFF. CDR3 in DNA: TGTGCCAGCTGGAGGGGGTCTTACAATGAGCAGTTCTTC.

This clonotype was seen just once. The CDR3: CASSSRQGDTEAFF. CDR3 in DNA: TGTGCCAGCAGCTCAAGACAGGGGGACACTGAAGCTTTCTTT. This chain uses TRBV11-2 with TRBJ1-1; 9 bases agree with TRBD1. The germline V gene encodes CDR1 SGHAT and CDR2 FQNNGV. The length of the CDR3 is 14 residues. Trimming at V came to 4 bases and at J to 3 bases, leaving 3 bases not matched to a gene.

The CDR3 bases are TGCGCCAGCAGCTTGAGTAGGGGAACCGGGGAGCTGTTTTTT. Translated: CASSLSRGTGELFF. This chain connects TRBV5-1 to TRBJ2-2; tentatively, D is TRBD1 (5 bases). CDR3 length: 14 amino acids. V was clipped by 1 base and J by 5 bases, with 9 bases between them. Germline V gene lookup returns CDR1 SGHRS and CDR2 YFSETQ.

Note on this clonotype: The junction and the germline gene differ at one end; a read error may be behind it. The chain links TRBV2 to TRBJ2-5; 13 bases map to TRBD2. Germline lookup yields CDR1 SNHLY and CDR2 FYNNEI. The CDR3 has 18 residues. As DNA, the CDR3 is TGTGCCATCAGTCTCCTCGGACTAGCGGGGGTATCAGAAGAGACCCAGTACTTC. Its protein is CAISLLGLAGVSEETQYF.

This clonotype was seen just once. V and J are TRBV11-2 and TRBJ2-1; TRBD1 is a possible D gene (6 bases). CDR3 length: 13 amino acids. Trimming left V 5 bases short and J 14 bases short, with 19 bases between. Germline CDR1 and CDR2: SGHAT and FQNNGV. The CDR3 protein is CASSPEGDTAEFF. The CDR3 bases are TGTGCCAGCAGCCCCGAGGGGGACACAGCGGAGTTCTTC.

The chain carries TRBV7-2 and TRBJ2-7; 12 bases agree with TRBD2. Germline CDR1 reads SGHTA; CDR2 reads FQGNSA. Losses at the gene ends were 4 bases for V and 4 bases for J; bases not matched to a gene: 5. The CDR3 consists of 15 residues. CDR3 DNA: TGTGCCAGCAGCTCGAGGACTAGCGGGGAGTACGAGCAGTACTTC. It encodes CASSSRTSGEYEQYF. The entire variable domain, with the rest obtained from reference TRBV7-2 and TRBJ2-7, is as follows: GAGVSQSPSNKVTEKGKDVELRCDPISGHTALYWYRQSLGQGLEFLIYFQGNSAPDKSGLPSDRFSAERTGGSVSTLTIQRTQQEDSAVYLCASSSRTSGEYEQYFGPGTRLTVT.

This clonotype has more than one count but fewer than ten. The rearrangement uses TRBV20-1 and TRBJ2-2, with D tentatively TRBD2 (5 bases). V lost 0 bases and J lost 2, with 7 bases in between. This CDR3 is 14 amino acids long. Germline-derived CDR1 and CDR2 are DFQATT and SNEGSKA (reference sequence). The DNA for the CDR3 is TGCAGTGCTAGAGACTCGGGAAACACCGGGGAGCTGTTTTTT. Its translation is CSARDSGNTGELFF.